The rows below give T cell receptor beta chains drawn from one sample of a study of monozygotic twins with inflammatory bowel disease. Reanalyzing the 5' RACE reads, TCRdb keeps one entry per CDR3 protein, without DNA. The sample includes some 170,000 distinct CDR3 sequences. The sample comprised blood. These receptors all come from a human donor with ulcerative colitis or Crohn's disease, or a healthy co-twin of an affected twin (not recorded which). Both conserved end residues are part of each CDR3.

J gene | V gene | CDR3 protein
TRBJ1-3 | TRBV28 | CASLRSRLNSGNTIYF
TRBJ2-6 | TRBV6-2/TRBV6-3 | CASTDGDFGANVLTF
TRBJ2-7 | TRBV20-1 | CSASASSLSHEQYF
TRBJ1-5 | TRBV12-3/TRBV12-4 | CASSTGGAVDQPQHF
TRBJ2-1 | TRBV20-1 | CSAAPSEAYNEQFF
TRBJ2-1 | TRBV20-1 | CSAFPGTSGRGEQFF
TRBJ1-3 | TRBV27 | CASSLRGAGNTIYF
TRBJ2-3 | TRBV29-1 | CSVPRRLRERTDTQYF
TRBJ2-3 | TRBV7-6 | CASSQRAGTGTDTQYF
TRBJ2-3 | TRBV28 | CASSSRPTDTQYF
TRBJ2-7 | TRBV7-2 | CASSLEPRDEQYF
TRBJ2-1 | TRBV7-2 | CASSLGDSINEQFF
TRBJ1-6 | TRBV5-4 | CASSLGQSYINSPLHF
TRBJ2-2 | TRBV10-3 | CAISLKTSGAGTGELFF
TRBJ1-3 | TRBV5-5 | CASSTKAQGAAGNTIYF
TRBJ1-6 | TRBV20-1 | CSAMPGQAASPLHF
TRBJ2-5 | TRBV11-2 | CASSLDTGIRGTQYF
TRBJ1-1 | TRBV10-3 | CATLGRGYTEAFF
TRBJ1-1 | TRBV30 | CAWSVSSGAFF
TRBJ2-6 | TRBV28 | CASSFHPGTGVPFSSGANVLTF
TRBJ1-6 | TRBV4-3 | CASSQKPARTLDYSPLHF
TRBJ1-5 | TRBV4-1 | CASSLEGAGQPQHF
TRBJ1-2 | TRBV20-1 | CSARAADISSGYTF
TRBJ2-1 | TRBV11-2 | CASSFGLAIGEQFF
TRBJ1-4 | TRBV29-1 | CSVGTGGSTNEKLFF
TRBJ1-3 | TRBV11-1 | CASSFSTDGNTIYF
TRBJ2-6 | TRBV30 | CAWYRDRGRTGANVLTF
TRBJ2-1 | TRBV11-2 | CASSRDSGIYNEQFF
TRBJ2-7 | TRBV2 | CAALLALNEQYF
TRBJ2-1 | TRBV6-5 | CASRRLAGGPYNEQFF
TRBJ2-7 | TRBV27 | CASSSTRGIGSYEQYF
TRBJ1-6 | TRBV5-6 | CASSLFTGNSPLHF
TRBJ2-1 | TRBV29-1 | CSVEEGLAGYNEQFF
TRBJ2-1 | TRBV5-7 | CASSLPSGSTREEQFF
TRBJ2-1 | TRBV24-1 | CATSDLPGVNEQFF
TRBJ2-7 | TRBV28 | CASSPRTSRYEQYF
TRBJ2-7 | TRBV3-1 | CASSQGLHSYEQYF
TRBJ1-2 | TRBV29-1 | CSVESGARENYGYTF
TRBJ2-1 | TRBV20-1 | CSGALAGGFNEQFF
TRBJ2-1 | TRBV10-2 | CASYRDTPYNEQFF